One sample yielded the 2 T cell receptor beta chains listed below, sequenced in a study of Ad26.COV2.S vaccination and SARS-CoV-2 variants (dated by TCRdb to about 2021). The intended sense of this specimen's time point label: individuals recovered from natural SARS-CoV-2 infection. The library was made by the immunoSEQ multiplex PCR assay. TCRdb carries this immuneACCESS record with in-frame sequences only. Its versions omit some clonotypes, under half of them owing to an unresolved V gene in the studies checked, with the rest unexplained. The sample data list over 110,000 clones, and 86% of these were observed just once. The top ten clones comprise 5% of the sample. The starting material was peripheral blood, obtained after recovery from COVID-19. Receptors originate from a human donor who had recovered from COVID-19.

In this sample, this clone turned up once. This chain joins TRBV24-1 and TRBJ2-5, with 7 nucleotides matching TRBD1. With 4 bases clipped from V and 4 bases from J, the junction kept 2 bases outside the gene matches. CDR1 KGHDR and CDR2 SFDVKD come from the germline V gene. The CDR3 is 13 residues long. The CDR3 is CATSENRGETQYF. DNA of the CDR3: TGTGCCACCAGTGAGAACAGGGGAGAGACCCAGTACTTC.

CDR3 coding DNA: TGCGCCAGCAGCCAAGAGGGGACAGGTGATAATCAGCCCCAGCATTTT. It is translated as CASSQEGTGDNQPQHF. This chain connects TRBV4-1 to TRBJ1-5, with 8 nucleotides matching TRBD1. The CDR3 sequence is 16 residues long. The V gene's germline CDR1 is MGHRA and CDR2 YSYEKL. V lost 0 bases, J lost 4 bases, and 5 bases stayed unmatched.